This section outlines one T cell receptor beta chain sequence together with its context. The target antigen is unknown. The entirety of the isolated RNA underwent reverse transcription, so expressed TCRB transcripts were sequenced. Method: immunoSEQ multiplex PCR; TCRdb's copy keeps in-frame clones and lacks some. The sample contains about 660,000 clones, about 14% of which appear only once. This specimen belongs to a study of beta chain features in type 1 diabetes. Overall study results and limits: A moderate, significant TCRB CDR3 shortening appeared in type 1 diabetes across four CD4+ subsets.

Germline loops: CDR1 SQVTM, CDR2 ANQGSEA. V was cut by 6 bases and J by 0 bases, with 18 bases left in between. The CDR3 runs to 17 residues. Specimen: naive CD4+ T cells from blood. The TCR originated in a man aged 18 to 30 with type 1 diabetes. The chain joins TRBV29-1 to TRBJ2-6; tentative D call: TRBD2 (5 bases). The CDR3 nucleotides read TGCAGCGTCCCCGGGGAGTTTAGTAGCTCTGGGGCCAACGTCCTGACTTTC. It codes for CSVPGEFSSSGANVLTF.